This entry lists 17 T cell receptor beta chains sequenced from one sample in a study of blood T cell repertoires in COVID-19. Assay used: immunoSEQ multiplex PCR; TCRdb lists only in-frame clones, some missing. The repertoire holds hundreds of thousands of clones, around 90% seen once, with roughly 8% in the top ten. Sequenced material: peripheral blood. These receptors originate from a woman in her forties or fifties with COVID-19, enrolled during active disease.

The chain joins TRBV19 to TRBJ1-1; the match to TRBD1 covers 8 bases. The junction had 9 bases not matched to a gene; V was cut back by 7 bases and J by 5 bases. The germline CDR1 and CDR2 sequences are LNHDA and SQIVND (reference sequence). This CDR3 spans 14 amino acids. The CDR3 here is CASTMDREGTEAFF. CDR3 coding DNA: TGTGCCAGTACCATGGACAGGGAGGGTACTGAAGCTTTCTTT. Based on the CDR3 plus reference TRBV19 and TRBJ1-1, the full variable domain is DGGITQSPKYLFRKEGQNVTLSCEQNLNHDAMYWYRQDPGQGLRLIYYSQIVNDFQKGDIAEGYSVSREKKESFPLTVTSAQKNPTAFYLCASTMDREGTEAFFGQGTRLTVV.

This clone was seen a handful of times. The V and J genes are TRBV2 and TRBJ1-2; possible D gene TRBD1, 5 bases. Germline CDR1 and CDR2: SNHLY and FYNNEI. This CDR3 is built from 13 residues. The germline V and J ends were trimmed by 2 bases and 5 bases, with 9 bases remaining between them. CDR3 residues: CASSEQGSYGYTF. CDR3 sequence (DNA): TGTGCCAGCAGTGAACAGGGATCTTATGGCTACACCTTC.

V and J are TRBV24-1 and TRBJ2-2; TRBD2 matches 16 bases. Germline CDR1 and CDR2: KGHDR and SFDVKD. V lost 6 bases, J lost 4 bases, and 7 bases stayed unmatched. The CDR3 runs 18 residues. The CDR3 loop is CATSTGLAGGLSTGELFF. In nucleotides, the CDR3 is TGTGCCACCAGTACGGGACTAGCGGGGGGGCTCAGCACCGGGGAGCTGTTTTTT.

The rearrangement links TRBV3-1 (or the pseudogene TRBV3-2) to TRBJ1-3; 7 nucleotides align to TRBD1. Germline V gene lookup returns CDR1 LGHDT and CDR2 YNNKEL (reference sequence). The CDR3 covers 16 residues. V shed 4 bases and J 7 bases; nucleotides not matched to a gene: 13. DNA of the CDR3: TGTGCCAGCAGCCCAAAGGGGGCCCGGGCTCGGAACACCATATATTTT. It is translated as CASSPKGARARNTIYF.

The chain is built from TRBV3-1 (or the pseudogene TRBV3-2) and TRBJ1-2; 8 positions match TRBD1. CDR1 and CDR2 (germline): LGHDT, YNNKEL (reference sequence). J lost 4 bases, V lost 4 bases, and 8 bases had no gene match. The CDR3 is 15 residues long. The CDR3 DNA is TGTGCCAGCAGCCCCGGACAGGGTGTGACCTATGGCTACACCTTC. This sequence encodes CASSPGQGVTYGYTF.

The table lists this clone with a count of one. The genes are TRBV6-5 and TRBJ2-1, with D hard to call. V shed 6 bases and J shed 0 bases, with 9 bases lying between them. The CDR3 loop spans 14 amino acids. Germline-derived CDR1 and CDR2 are MNHEY and SVGAGI. The CDR3 protein is CASRPFSSYNEQFF. The CDR3 DNA follows: TGTGCCAGCAGACCGTTTAGCTCCTACAATGAGCAGTTCTTC.

The chain combines TRBV6-2 or TRBV6-3 with TRBJ1-3; 10 nucleotides line up with TRBD1. The CDR3 is 15 amino acids. CDR1 and CDR2 (germline): MNHEY, SVGEGT. J was trimmed by 4 bases and V by 2 bases; bases with no gene match: 2. CDR3 DNA sequence: TGTGCCAGCAGTTACGGGACAGGGGCAGGAAACACCATATATTTT. Translation: CASSYGTGAGNTIYF.

V and J are TRBV30 and TRBJ2-3, with 12 bases that match TRBD2. V trimming: 4 bases; J trimming: 10 bases; junction bases outside the gene matches: 3. The CDR3 runs to 12 residues. The V gene's germline CDR1 is GTSNPN and CDR2 SVGIG (reference sequence). The CDR3 DNA sequence: TGTGCCTGGACACTAGCGGGGGGTCCGCAGTATTTT. Protein sequence: CAWTLAGGPQYF.

The V call is TRBV25-1, the J call TRBJ1-1; 7 positions match TRBD1. The junction had 9 bases not matched to a gene; V was cut back by 4 bases and J by 1 base. The CDR3 contains 16 residues. CDR1 and CDR2 (germline): MGHDK, SYGVNS. This CDR3 is CASSAAGTAPNTEAFF. The CDR3 DNA reads TGTGCCAGCAGTGCAGCCGGGACAGCACCGAACACTGAAGCTTTCTTT.

The J gene is TRBJ2-6, the V gene TRBV9, with D perhaps matching TRBD1 (6 bases). In germline, CDR1 is SGDLS, CDR2 YYNGEE. V lost 3 bases and J 0 bases, leaving 10 bases between the germline ends. This CDR3 has 16 amino acids. The CDR3 protein is CASSGTVPSGANVLTF. CDR3 DNA sequence: TGTGCCAGCAGCGGGACAGTACCCTCTGGGGCCAACGTCCTGACTTTC.

The chain joins TRBV5-1 to TRBJ2-3; 7 nucleotides align to TRBD1. Germline V lookup: CDR1 SGHRS, CDR2 YFSETQ. V lost 3 bases to trimming and J lost 1 base; unmatched junction nucleotides: 5. The CDR3 consists of 15 residues. The CDR3 reads CASSSHRGRTDTQYF. CDR3 coding DNA: TGCGCCAGCAGCTCTCACAGGGGCCGCACAGATACGCAGTATTTT.

This chain joins TRBV6-6 and TRBJ1-2; a weak D match, TRBD1 (5 bases). V lost 4 bases and J lost 4, with 13 bases in between. CDR3 length: 14 amino acids. CDR1 and CDR2 (germline): MNHNY, SVGAGI (reference sequence). The CDR3 coding sequence is TGTGCCAGCAGTTCTGACCCGGGGGGCTATGGCTACACCTTC. Residues: CASSSDPGGYGYTF.

The genes are TRBV18 and TRBJ1-3; D not resolved. V gave up 6 bases and J gave up 0 bases, with 12 bases separating them. The CDR3 has 15 amino acids. Germline-derived CDR1 and CDR2 are KGHSH and LQKENI. The CDR3 protein is CASSGEYFSGNTIYF. The CDR3 bases are TGTGCCAGCTCTGGGGAGTATTTCTCTGGAAACACCATATATTTT.

The rearrangement uses TRBV6-5 and TRBJ2-7; 8 bases are shared with TRBD1. After removal of 2 bases from V and 6 bases from J, the junction contained 3 bases not matched to a gene. Germline V gene lookup returns CDR1 MNHEY and CDR2 SVGAGI. The CDR3 loop spans 13 amino acids. CDR3 loop: CASSYDDRGEQYF. CDR3 DNA: TGTGCCAGCAGTTACGACGACAGGGGCGAGCAGTACTTC.

The V gene is TRBV10-1, the J gene TRBJ1-2; a possible D gene is TRBD1 (5 bases). V was shortened by 4 bases and J by 8 bases, with 14 bases between the two germline ends. Germline V gene sequence: CDR1 WNHNN, CDR2 SYGVQD (reference sequence). The CDR3 consists of 13 residues. CDR3 nucleotide sequence: TGCGCCAGCAGTGTATCCCAGGGTTACGGCTACACCTTC. Translated, it gives CASSVSQGYGYTF.

The chain employs TRBV3-1 (or the pseudogene TRBV3-2) and TRBJ1-2; a possible D gene is TRBD1 (5 bases). V gave up 4 bases and J gave up 5 bases, with 20 bases separating them. The CDR3 is 16 amino acids. Germline CDR1 is LGHDT and CDR2 is YNNKEL (reference sequence). CDR3 protein: CASSPPRSRALYGYTF. The CDR3, as DNA: TGTGCCAGCAGCCCACCAAGGTCCAGGGCGCTTTATGGCTACACCTTC.

This chain links TRBV5-8 with TRBJ1-4; D unresolved. Germline values: CDR1 SGHTS, CDR2 YDEGEE. The CDR3 loop spans 14 amino acids. Trimming removed 1 base at V and 6 bases at J, with 10 bases between. CDR3 sequence reads: CASSLLGWDEKLFF. The DNA for the CDR3 is TGTGCCAGCAGCTTGCTAGGATGGGATGAAAAACTGTTTTTT.